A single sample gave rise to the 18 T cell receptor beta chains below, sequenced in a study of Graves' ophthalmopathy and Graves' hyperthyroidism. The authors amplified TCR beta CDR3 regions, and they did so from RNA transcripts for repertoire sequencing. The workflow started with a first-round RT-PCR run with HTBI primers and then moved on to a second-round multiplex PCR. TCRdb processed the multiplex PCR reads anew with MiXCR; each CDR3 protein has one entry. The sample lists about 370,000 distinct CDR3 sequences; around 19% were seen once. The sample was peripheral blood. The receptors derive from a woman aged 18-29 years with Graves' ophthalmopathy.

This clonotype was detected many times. The CDR3: CASSYPPDRGQPQHF. The CDR3 region has the DNA TGTGCCAGCAGTTACCCCCCGGACAGGGGTCAGCCCCAGCATTTT. The rearrangement uses TRBV6-5 and TRBJ1-5, with 9 bases matching TRBD1. Germline assignment: CDR1 MNHEY and CDR2 SVGAGI. The CDR3 is 15 residues long. V lost 2 bases, J lost 6 bases, and 5 bases stayed unmatched.

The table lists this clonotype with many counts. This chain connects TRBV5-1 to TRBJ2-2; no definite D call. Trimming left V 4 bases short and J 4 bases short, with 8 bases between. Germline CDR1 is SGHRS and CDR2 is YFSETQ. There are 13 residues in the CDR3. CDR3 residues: CASSAGPTGELFF. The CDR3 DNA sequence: TGCGCCAGCAGCGCCGGGCCCACCGGGGAGCTGTTTTTT.

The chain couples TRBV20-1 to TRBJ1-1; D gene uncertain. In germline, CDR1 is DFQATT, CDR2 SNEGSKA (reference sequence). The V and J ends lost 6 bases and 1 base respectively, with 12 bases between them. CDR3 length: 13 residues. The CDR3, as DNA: TGCAGTGCCCCCGGACCTTGGAACACTGAAGCTTTCTTT. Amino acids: CSAPGPWNTEAFF.

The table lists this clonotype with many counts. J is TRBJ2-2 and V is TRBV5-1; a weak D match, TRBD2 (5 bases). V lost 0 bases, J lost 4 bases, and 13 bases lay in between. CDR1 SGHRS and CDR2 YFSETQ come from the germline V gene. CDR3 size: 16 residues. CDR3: CASSLESLAGTGELFF. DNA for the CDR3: TGCGCCAGCAGCTTGGAAAGTCTAGCAGGCACCGGGGAGCTGTTTTTT. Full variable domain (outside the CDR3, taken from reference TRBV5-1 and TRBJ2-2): KAGVTQTPRYLIKTRGQQVTLSCSPISGHRSVSWYQQTPGQGLQFLFEYFSETQRNKGNFPGRFSGRQFSNSRSEMNVSTLELGDSALYLCASSLESLAGTGELFFGEGSRLTVL.

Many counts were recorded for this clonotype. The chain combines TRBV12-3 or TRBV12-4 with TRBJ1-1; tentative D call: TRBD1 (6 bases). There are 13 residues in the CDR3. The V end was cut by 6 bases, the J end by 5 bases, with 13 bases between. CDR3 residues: CASRAGGRTEAFF. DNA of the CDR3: TGTGCCAGCAGGGCGGGGGGCAGGACTGAAGCTTTCTTT.

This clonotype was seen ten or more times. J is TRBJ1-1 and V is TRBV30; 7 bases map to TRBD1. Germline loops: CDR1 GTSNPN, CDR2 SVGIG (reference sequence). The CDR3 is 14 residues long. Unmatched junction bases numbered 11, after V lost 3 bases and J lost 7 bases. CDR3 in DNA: TGTGCCTGGAGACTACAGGGGCGAGGGATTGAAGCTTTCTTT. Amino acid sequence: CAWRLQGRGIEAFF. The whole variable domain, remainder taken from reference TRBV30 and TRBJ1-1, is SQTIHQWPATLVQPVGSPLSLECTVEGTSNPNLYWYRQAAGRGLQLLFYSVGIGQISSEVPQNLSASRPQDRQFILSSKKLLLSDSGFYLCAWRLQGRGIEAFFGQGTRLTVV.

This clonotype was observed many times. This CDR3 reads CASSPTSAANYGYTF. The CDR3 DNA sequence: TGTGCCAGCAGCCCTACCTCGGCCGCAAACTATGGCTACACCTTC. V usage is TRBV7-2 and J usage is TRBJ1-2; D unresolved. In germline, CDR1 is SGHTA, CDR2 FQGNSA. CDR3 size: 15 residues. With 5 bases removed from V and 2 bases from J, the gap between germline ends came to 15 bases.

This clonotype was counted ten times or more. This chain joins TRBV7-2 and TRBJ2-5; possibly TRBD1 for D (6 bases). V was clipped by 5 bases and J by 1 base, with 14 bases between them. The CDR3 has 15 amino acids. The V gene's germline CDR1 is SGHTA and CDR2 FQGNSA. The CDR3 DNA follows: TGTGCCAGCAGCATTTCGACAGGTCGCCAAGAGACCCAGTACTTC. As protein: CASSISTGRQETQYF.

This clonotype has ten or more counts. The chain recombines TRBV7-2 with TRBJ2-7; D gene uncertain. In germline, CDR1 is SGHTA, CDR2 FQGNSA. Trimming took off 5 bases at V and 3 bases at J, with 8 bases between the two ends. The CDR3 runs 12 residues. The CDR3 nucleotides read TGTGCCAGCAGCCCTTCAGGCTACGAGCAGTACTTC. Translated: CASSPSGYEQYF.

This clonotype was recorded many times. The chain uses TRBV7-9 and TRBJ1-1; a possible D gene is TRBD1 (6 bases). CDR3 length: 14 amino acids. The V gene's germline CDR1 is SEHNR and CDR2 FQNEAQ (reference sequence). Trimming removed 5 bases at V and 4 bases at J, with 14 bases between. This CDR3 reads CASSINRVGTEAFF. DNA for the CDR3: TGTGCCAGCAGCATTAACAGGGTGGGCACTGAAGCTTTCTTT. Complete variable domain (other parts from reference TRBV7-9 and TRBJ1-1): DTGVSQNPRHKITKRGQNVTFRCDPISEHNRLYWYRQTLGQGPEFLTYFQNEAQLEKSRLLSDRFSAERPKGSFSTLEIQRTEQGDSAMYLCASSINRVGTEAFFGQGTRLTVV.

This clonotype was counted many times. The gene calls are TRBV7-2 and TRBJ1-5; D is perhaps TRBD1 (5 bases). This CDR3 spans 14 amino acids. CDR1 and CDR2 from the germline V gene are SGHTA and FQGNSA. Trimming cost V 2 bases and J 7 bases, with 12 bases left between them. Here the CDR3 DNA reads TGTGCCAGCAGCTTACAGGGAGGAGAGCAGCCCCAGCATTTT. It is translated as CASSLQGGEQPQHF.

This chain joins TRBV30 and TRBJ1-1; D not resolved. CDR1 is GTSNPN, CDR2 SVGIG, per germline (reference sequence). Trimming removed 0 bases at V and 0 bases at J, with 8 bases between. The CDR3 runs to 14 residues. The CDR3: CAWSVRSLNTEAFF. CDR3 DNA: TGTGCCTGGAGTGTACGTTCTCTGAACACTGAAGCTTTCTTT.

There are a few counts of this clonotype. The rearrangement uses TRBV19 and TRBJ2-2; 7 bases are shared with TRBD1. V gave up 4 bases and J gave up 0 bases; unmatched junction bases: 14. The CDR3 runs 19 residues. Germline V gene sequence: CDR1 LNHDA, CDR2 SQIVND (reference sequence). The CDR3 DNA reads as TGTGCCAGTAGTAAAAAAAGGGGGCACAGCCGAGCGAACACCGGGGAGCTGTTTTTT. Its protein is CASSKKRGHSRANTGELFF.

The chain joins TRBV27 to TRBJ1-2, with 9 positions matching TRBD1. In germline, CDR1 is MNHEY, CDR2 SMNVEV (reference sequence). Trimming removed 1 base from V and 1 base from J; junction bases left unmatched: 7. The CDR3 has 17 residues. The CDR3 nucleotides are TGTGCCAGCAGTTTATGGGGACAGGGTTTTAGTAACTATGGCTACACCTTC. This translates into CASSLWGQGFSNYGYTF.

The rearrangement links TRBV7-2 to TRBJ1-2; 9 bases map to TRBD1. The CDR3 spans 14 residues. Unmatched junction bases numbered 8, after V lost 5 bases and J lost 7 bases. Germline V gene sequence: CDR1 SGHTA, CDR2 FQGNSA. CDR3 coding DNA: TGTGCCAGCAGCCCTGACAGGGGGATGGGTGGCTACACCTTC. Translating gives CASSPDRGMGGYTF.

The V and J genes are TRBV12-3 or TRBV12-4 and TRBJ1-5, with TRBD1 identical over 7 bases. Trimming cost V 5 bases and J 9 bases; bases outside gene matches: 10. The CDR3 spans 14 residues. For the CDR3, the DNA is TGTGCCAGCAGTCCCCGACAGGGACTCTCGCCCCAGCATTTT. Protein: CASSPRQGLSPQHF.

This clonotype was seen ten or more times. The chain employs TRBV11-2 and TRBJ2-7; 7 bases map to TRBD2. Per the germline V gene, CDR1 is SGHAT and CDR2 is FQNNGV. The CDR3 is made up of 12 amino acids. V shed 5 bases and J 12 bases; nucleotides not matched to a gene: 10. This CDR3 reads CASSRRGDGPYF. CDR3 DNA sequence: TGTGCCAGCAGCCGCCGGGGGGATGGTCCGTACTTC.

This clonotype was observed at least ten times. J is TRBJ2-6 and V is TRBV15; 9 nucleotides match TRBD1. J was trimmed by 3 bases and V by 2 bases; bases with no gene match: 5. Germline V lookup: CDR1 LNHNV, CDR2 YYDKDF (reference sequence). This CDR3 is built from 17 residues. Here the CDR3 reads CATSRPGTGYGANVLTF. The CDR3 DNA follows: TGTGCCACCAGCAGACCCGGGACAGGGTATGGGGCCAACGTCCTGACTTTC.